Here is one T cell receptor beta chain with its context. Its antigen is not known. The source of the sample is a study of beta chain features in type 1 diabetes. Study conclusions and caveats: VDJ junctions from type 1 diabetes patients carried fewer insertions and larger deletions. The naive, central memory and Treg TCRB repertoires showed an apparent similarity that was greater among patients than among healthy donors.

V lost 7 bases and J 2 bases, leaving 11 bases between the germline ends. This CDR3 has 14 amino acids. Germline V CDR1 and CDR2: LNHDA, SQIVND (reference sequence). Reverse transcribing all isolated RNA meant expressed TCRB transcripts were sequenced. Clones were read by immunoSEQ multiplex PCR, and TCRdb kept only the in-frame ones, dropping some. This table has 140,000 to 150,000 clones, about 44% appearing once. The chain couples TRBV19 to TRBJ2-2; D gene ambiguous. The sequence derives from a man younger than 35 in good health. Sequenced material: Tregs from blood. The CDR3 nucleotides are TGTGCCAGTAAACAGAGCAAAAACACCGGGGAGCTGTTTTTT. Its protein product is CASKQSKNTGELFF.